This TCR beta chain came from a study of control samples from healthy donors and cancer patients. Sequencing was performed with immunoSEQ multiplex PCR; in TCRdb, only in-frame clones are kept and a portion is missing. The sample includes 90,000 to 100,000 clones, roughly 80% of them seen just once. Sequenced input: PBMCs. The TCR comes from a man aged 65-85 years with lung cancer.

CDR3 region: CASSLDGARGNQPQHF. DNA for the CDR3: TGCGCCAGCAGCTTGGACGGGGCTCGGGGCAATCAGCCCCAGCATTTT. This chain links TRBV5-1 with TRBJ1-5, with D tentatively TRBD1 (5 bases). V lost 0 bases and J 2 bases, leaving 12 bases between the germline ends. Germline values: CDR1 SGHRS, CDR2 YFSETQ. The CDR3 totals 16 residues.